The 25 T cell receptor beta chains in this list originate from one sample, sequenced in a study of CD8+ T cells in alopecia areata (dated by TCRdb to the late 2010s). What this sample's time point label stands for: baseline before oral tofacitinib. Library generation was performed with the immunoSEQ multiplex PCR assay. To provide template for TCR sequencing, every sample had RNA extracted and reverse transcribed into cDNA. Not all clones reach the TCRdb copy of this immuneACCESS table, which keeps in-frame sequences only. Checked studies attribute under half of the gap to unresolved V genes and leave the rest unexplained. For this sample the table gives 150,000 or so clones, of which more than 75% were detected only once. The biggest ten clones account for more than 12% of the sample. The material was CD8+ T cells sorted from blood, obtained at week 0. These receptors originate from a human donor with alopecia areata.

V is TRBV7-6 and J is TRBJ1-3, with D hard to call. The CDR3 spans 14 residues. Germline V lookup: CDR1 SGHVS, CDR2 FNYEAQ. The V gene lost 4 bases and the J gene lost 2 bases, with 9 bases spanning the gap. The CDR3 DNA reads TGTGCCAGCAGCTCGTTAGGGCCTGGAAACACCATATATTTT. This codes for CASSSLGPGNTIYF.

The gene calls are TRBV6-5 and TRBJ2-1, with D perhaps TRBD2 (5 bases). V was shortened by 5 bases and J by 4 bases, with 9 bases between the two germline ends. CDR1 MNHEY and CDR2 SVGAGI come from the germline V gene. This CDR3 contains 13 residues. In nucleotides, the CDR3 is TGTGCCAGCAGTAAAGGAGGTTACAATGAGCAGTTCTTC. Its protein product is CASSKGGYNEQFF.

This rearrangement joins TRBV29-1 to TRBJ2-1; 7 bases map to TRBD1. Germline loops: CDR1 SQVTM, CDR2 ANQGSEA. The V gene end was trimmed by 8 bases and the J gene end by 6 bases; junction bases not matched to a gene: 4. The CDR3 runs to 11 residues. CDR3 protein: CSLRQGNEQFF. Written as DNA, the CDR3 is TGCAGCTTGCGACAGGGCAATGAGCAGTTCTTC.

This chain links TRBV27 with TRBJ2-1, with 7 bases matching TRBD1. The CDR3 contains 14 residues. Germline V gene sequence: CDR1 MNHEY, CDR2 SMNVEV (reference sequence). V was pared by 6 bases and J by 6 bases, with 8 bases of the junction left unmatched. CDR3 bases: TGTGCCAGCAGCATTTCAACAGGGGCCAATGAGCAGTTCTTC. Encoded protein: CASSISTGANEQFF.

This clone was observed once. This chain connects TRBV30 to TRBJ2-2; D uncertain. The CDR3 has 11 amino acids. Trimming cost V 5 bases and J 8 bases, with 9 bases left between them. Germline V lookup: CDR1 GTSNPN, CDR2 SVGIG (reference sequence). The CDR3 DNA is TGTGCCTGGTTCCCCCGAGGGGAGCTGTTTTTT. This codes for CAWFPRGELFF.

The chain links TRBV5-1 to TRBJ2-1; 8 bases fit TRBD2. The CDR3 runs to 17 residues. CDR1 is SGHRS, CDR2 YFSETQ, per germline. Losses at the gene ends were 3 bases for V and 3 bases for J; bases not matched to a gene: 11. In DNA form, the CDR3 reads TGCGCCAGCAGCTCCCCCGTGGAGCGGGAGCGCTACAATGAGCAGTTCTTC. Translating gives CASSSPVERERYNEQFF.

The rearrangement joins TRBV5-1 to TRBJ2-7, with 11 positions matching TRBD1. The CDR3 consists of 14 residues. Germline CDR1 reads SGHRS; CDR2 reads YFSETQ. V was pared by 8 bases and J by 5 bases, with 9 bases of the junction left unmatched. CDR3 sequence: CASRLGQGADEQYF. Here the CDR3 DNA reads TGCGCCAGTCGACTCGGACAGGGGGCGGACGAGCAGTACTTC.

The chain carries TRBV10-1 and TRBJ1-2; no reliable D call. Trimming cost V 6 bases and J 8 bases, with 10 bases left between them. The length of the CDR3 is 11 residues. Germline V CDR1 and CDR2: WNHNN, SYGVQD (reference sequence). This chain's CDR3 is CASRAHGGYTF. The CDR3 DNA reads as TGCGCCAGCAGGGCCCATGGGGGCTACACCTTC.

This chain joins TRBV7-9 and TRBJ2-7, with D unclear. V was cut by 5 bases and J by 3 bases, with 11 bases left in between. The V gene's germline CDR1 is SEHNR and CDR2 FQNEAQ (reference sequence). CDR3 length: 13 residues. Written as DNA, the CDR3 is TGTGCCAGCAGCCCCCCGATGGACTACGAGCAGTACTTC. Translated, it gives CASSPPMDYEQYF.

DNA for the CDR3: TGCGCCAGCAGCCAAGAGGACAGGGGAGGAGAACAGCCCCAGCATTTT. It specifies CASSQEDRGGEQPQHF. This chain connects TRBV4-1 to TRBJ1-5; 9 nucleotides align to TRBD1. J was trimmed by 7 bases and V by 0 bases; bases with no gene match: 7. The CDR3 has 16 residues. Germline CDR1 reads MGHRA; CDR2 reads YSYEKL.

The gene calls are TRBV23-1 and TRBJ2-5; no reliable D call. The DNA end lines up better with TRBJ2-7; the J call may be wrong. TRBV23-1 is flagged as an ORF with uncertain function. The CDR3 is made up of 13 amino acids. For the CDR3, the DNA is TGCGCCAGCAGTCAATCGGGGTTGAGCGAGCAGTACTTC. This gives the protein CASSQSGLSEQYF.

This clone was detected once. The chain combines TRBV15 with TRBJ2-7, with a tentative D call TRBD1 (6 bases). Trimming took off 4 bases at V and 4 bases at J, with 8 bases between the two ends. This CDR3 has 12 residues. Germline V lookup: CDR1 LNHNV, CDR2 YYDKDF (reference sequence). CDR3 in DNA: TGTGCCACCAGCAAGGGACATTACGAGCAGTACTTC. This encodes CATSKGHYEQYF.

This chain connects TRBV5-4 to TRBJ2-3, with a possible D match to TRBD2 (5 bases). Per the germline V gene, CDR1 is SGHNT and CDR2 is YYREEE (reference sequence). V was clipped by 1 base and J by 6 bases, with 12 bases between them. The CDR3 is made up of 14 amino acids. The CDR3 nucleotides read TGTGCCAGCAGCTTGTGGGAGACGAGGGATACGCAGTATTTT. It encodes CASSLWETRDTQYF.

The gene calls are TRBV5-6 and TRBJ2-2; the D gene is possibly TRBD1 (5 bases). CDR3 size: 16 residues. V was clipped by 1 base and J by 0 bases, with 10 bases between them. In germline, CDR1 is SGHDT, CDR2 YYEEEE. In DNA form, the CDR3 reads TGTGCCAGCAGCTTGCATCAGGGTCCGAACACCGGGGAGCTGTTTTTT. It codes for CASSLHQGPNTGELFF.

This chain joins TRBV7-6 and TRBJ2-1; 7 bases are a match to TRBD2. V shed 5 bases, J shed 8 bases, and the junction held 12 bases outside the gene matches. Germline V gene sequence: CDR1 SGHVS, CDR2 FNYEAQ. There are 15 residues in the CDR3. The CDR3 DNA follows: TGTGCCAGCAGCCGCCCCACAGCGGGACTCGATGAGCAGTTCTTC. Translating gives CASSRPTAGLDEQFF.

J is TRBJ2-1 and V is TRBV29-1; D unclear. The V end was cut by 3 bases, the J end by 9 bases, with 12 bases between. The germline CDR1 and CDR2 sequences are SQVTM and ANQGSEA. This CDR3 spans 12 amino acids. The CDR3 spells CSVEAIGVEQFF. Here the CDR3 DNA reads TGCAGCGTTGAGGCTATTGGGGTTGAGCAGTTCTTC.

Relative to its sample, this clone is medium-sized. V and J are TRBV27 and TRBJ2-7, with TRBD2 matching over 11 bases. The CDR3 spans 14 residues. Germline CDR1 is MNHEY and CDR2 is SMNVEV (reference sequence). The V and J ends lost 4 bases and 6 bases, in that order; junction bases with no gene match: 5. CDR3 region: CASSSVAGGPEQYF. The DNA of the CDR3 is TGTGCCAGCAGTTCCGTAGCGGGGGGGCCCGAGCAGTACTTC.

The gene calls are TRBV7-9 and TRBJ2-1, with 7 bases lining up with TRBD1. The germline gives CDR1 SEHNR, CDR2 FQNEAQ (reference sequence). The CDR3 has 15 amino acids. With V trimmed by 5 bases and J by 8 bases, 12 bases remained unmatched. As DNA, the CDR3 is TGTGCCAGCAGCGATACAGGGGTCTCCGTCCATGAGCAGTTCTTC. It yields the protein CASSDTGVSVHEQFF. Filled out from reference TRBV7-9 and TRBJ2-1, the complete variable domain reads DTGVSQNPRHKITKRGQNVTFRCDPISEHNRLYWYRQTLGQGPEFLTYFQNEAQLEKSRLLSDRFSAERPKGSFSTLEIQRTEQGDSAMYLCASSDTGVSVHEQFFGPGTRLTVL.

This chain connects TRBV7-6 to TRBJ2-7; the D gene is possibly TRBD1 (6 bases). CDR1 and CDR2 (germline): SGHVS, FNYEAQ. Trimming removed 1 base from V and 5 bases from J, with 15 bases in between. This CDR3 region has 15 residues. CDR3 region: CASSLEQGSADEQYF. In DNA form, the CDR3 reads TGTGCCAGCAGCTTAGAACAGGGCTCAGCCGACGAGCAGTACTTC.

The chain has TRBV19 and TRBJ2-3; no definite D call. This CDR3 has 13 residues. Trimming pared 5 bases from V and 5 bases from J, leaving 11 bases between. The germline gives CDR1 LNHDA, CDR2 SQIVND (reference sequence). Here the CDR3 DNA reads TGTGCCAGTAGTCCCCCGGCTCGAGATACGCAGTATTTT. Its protein product is CASSPPARDTQYF.

This chain uses TRBV28 with TRBJ1-1; tentatively, D is TRBD1 (6 bases). This CDR3 is 14 amino acids long. CDR1 and CDR2 from the germline V gene are MDHEN and SYDVKM. V lost 5 bases to trimming and J lost 4 bases, with 14 bases between them. CDR3 DNA sequence: TGTGCCAGCAGTATTACAGGGTCGGGCACTGAAGCTTTCTTT. Translating it yields CASSITGSGTEAFF.

In nucleotides, the CDR3 is TGTGCCAGCAGTCCGGGACCTAGCGGACCCTACGAGCAGTACTTC. It yields the protein CASSPGPSGPYEQYF. The V gene is TRBV5-4, the J gene TRBJ2-7; 7 bases match TRBD2. The CDR3 runs to 15 residues. The V segment lost 5 bases and the J segment 2 bases; nucleotides outside the gene matches: 10. Per the germline V gene, CDR1 is SGHNT and CDR2 is YYREEE (reference sequence).

CDR3 in DNA: TGTGCCAGCAGCACCTGGGGAGGCTATGGCTACACCTTC. Residues: CASSTWGGYGYTF. The chain has TRBV5-4 and TRBJ1-2; D is unclear. The CDR3 has 13 amino acids. V lost 4 bases and J 4 bases, leaving 11 bases between the germline ends. CDR1 is SGHNT and CDR2 is YYREEE in the germline V gene (reference sequence).

V is TRBV15 and J is TRBJ2-3, with D hard to call. The CDR3 consists of 14 residues. CDR1 is LNHNV, CDR2 YYDKDF, per germline (reference sequence). The V end was cut by 1 base, the J end by 1 base, with 6 bases between. The CDR3 DNA sequence: TGTGCCACCAGCAGAGCCTGGGGCACAGATACGCAGTATTTT. Its protein is CATSRAWGTDTQYF.

The gene calls are TRBV13 and TRBJ1-1; D ambiguous. Germline lookup yields CDR1 PRHDT and CDR2 FYEKMQ (reference sequence). The V gene lost 6 bases and the J gene lost 6 bases, with 11 bases spanning the gap. The CDR3 consists of 12 residues. The CDR3, as DNA: TGTGCCAGCAGTAAAGAGGTAGCTGAAGCTTTCTTT. This sequence encodes CASSKEVAEAFF. Complete variable domain (other parts from reference TRBV13 and TRBJ1-1): AAGVIQSPRHLIKEKRETATLKCYPIPRHDTVYWYQQGPGQDPQFLISFYEKMQSDKGSIPDRFSAQQFSDYHSELNMSSLELGDSALYFCASSKEVAEAFFGQGTRLTVV.